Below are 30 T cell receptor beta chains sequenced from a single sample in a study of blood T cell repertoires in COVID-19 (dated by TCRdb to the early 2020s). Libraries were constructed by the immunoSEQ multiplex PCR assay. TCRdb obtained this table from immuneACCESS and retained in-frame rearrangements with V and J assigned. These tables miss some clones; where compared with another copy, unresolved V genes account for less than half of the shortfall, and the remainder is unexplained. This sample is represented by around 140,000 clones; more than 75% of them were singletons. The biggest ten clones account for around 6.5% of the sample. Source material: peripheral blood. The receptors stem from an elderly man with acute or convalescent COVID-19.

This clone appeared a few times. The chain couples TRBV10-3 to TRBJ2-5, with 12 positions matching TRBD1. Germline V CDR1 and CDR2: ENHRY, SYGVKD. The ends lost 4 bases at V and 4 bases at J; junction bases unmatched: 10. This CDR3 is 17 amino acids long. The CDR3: CAISGLPGTGGAETQYF. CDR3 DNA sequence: TGTGCCATCAGTGGCTTACCCGGGACAGGGGGCGCAGAGACCCAGTACTTC.

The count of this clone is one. The CDR3 nucleotides read TGCGCCAGCAGCTCACTAGCGGGGGGGCAAGAGACCCAGTACTTC. Translating it yields CASSSLAGGQETQYF. V and J are TRBV5-1 and TRBJ2-5; 13 bases are shared with TRBD2. The germline gives CDR1 SGHRS, CDR2 YFSETQ. The junction had 1 base not matched to a gene; V was cut back by 3 bases and J by 2 bases. This CDR3 region has 15 residues.

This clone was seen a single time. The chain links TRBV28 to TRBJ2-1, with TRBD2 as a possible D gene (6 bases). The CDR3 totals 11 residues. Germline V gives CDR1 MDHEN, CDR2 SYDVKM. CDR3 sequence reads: CAGGAYNEQFF. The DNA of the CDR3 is TGTGCGGGGGGTGCTTACAATGAGCAGTTCTTC.

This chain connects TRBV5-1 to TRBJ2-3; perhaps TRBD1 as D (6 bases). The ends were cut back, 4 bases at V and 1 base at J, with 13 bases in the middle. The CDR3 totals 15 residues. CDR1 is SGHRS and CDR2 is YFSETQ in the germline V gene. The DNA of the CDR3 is TGCGCCAGCAGCCGACAGGTGGATGGCACAGATACGCAGTATTTT. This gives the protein CASSRQVDGTDTQYF.

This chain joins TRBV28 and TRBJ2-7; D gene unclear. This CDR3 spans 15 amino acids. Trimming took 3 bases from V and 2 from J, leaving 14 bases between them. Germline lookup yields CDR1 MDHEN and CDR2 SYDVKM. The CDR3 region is CASSFPTRGTYEQYF. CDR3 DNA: TGTGCCAGCAGTTTCCCGACCCGAGGAACCTACGAGCAGTACTTC.

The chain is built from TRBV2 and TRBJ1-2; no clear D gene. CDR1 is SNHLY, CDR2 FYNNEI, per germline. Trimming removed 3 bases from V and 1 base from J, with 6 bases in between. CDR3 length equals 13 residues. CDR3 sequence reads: CASSDSSNYGYTF. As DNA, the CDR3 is TGTGCCAGCAGTGATAGCAGTAACTATGGCTACACCTTC.

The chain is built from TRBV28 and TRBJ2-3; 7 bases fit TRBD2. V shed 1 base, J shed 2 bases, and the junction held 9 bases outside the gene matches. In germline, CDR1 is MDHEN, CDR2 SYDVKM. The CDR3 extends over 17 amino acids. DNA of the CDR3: TGTGCCAGCAGTTTATTCTTCGGCGGGGGTAACACAGATACGCAGTATTTT. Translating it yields CASSLFFGGGNTDTQYF.

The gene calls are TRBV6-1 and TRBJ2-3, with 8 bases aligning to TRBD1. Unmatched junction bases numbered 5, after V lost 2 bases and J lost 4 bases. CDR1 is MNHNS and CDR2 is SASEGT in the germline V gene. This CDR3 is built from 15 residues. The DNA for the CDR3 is TGTGCCAGCAGTGAACAGGGGGCGCTCCCAGATACGCAGTATTTT. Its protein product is CASSEQGALPDTQYF.

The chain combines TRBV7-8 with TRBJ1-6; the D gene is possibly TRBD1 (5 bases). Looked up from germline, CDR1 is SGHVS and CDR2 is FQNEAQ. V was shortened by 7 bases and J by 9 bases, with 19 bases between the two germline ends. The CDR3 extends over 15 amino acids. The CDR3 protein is CASTPSEGRGSPLHF. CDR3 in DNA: TGTGCCAGCACCCCCTCGGAGGGACGAGGTTCACCCCTCCACTTT.

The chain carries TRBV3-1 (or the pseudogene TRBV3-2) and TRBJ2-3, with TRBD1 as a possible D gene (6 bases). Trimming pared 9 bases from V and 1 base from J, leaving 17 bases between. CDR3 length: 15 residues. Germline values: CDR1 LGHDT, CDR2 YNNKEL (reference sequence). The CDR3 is CASSQGLGRTDTQYF. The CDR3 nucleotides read TGTGCCAGTTCCCAGGGGTTAGGTCGCACAGATACGCAGTATTTT.

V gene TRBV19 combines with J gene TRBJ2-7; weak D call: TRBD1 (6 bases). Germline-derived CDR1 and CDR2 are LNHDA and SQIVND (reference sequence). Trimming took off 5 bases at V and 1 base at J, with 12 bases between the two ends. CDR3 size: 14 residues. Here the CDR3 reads CASSVRDISYEQYF. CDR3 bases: TGTGCCAGTAGTGTCCGGGACATTTCCTACGAGCAGTACTTC. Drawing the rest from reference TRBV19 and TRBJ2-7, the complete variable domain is DGGITQSPKYLFRKEGQNVTLSCEQNLNHDAMYWYRQDPGQGLRLIYYSQIVNDFQKGDIAEGYSVSREKKESFPLTVTSAQKNPTAFYLCASSVRDISYEQYFGPGTRLTVT.

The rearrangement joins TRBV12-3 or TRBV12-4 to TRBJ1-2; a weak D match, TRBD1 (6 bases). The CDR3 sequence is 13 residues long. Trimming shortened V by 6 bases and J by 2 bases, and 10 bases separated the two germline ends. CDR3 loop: CASRPGTNYGYTF. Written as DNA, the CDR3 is TGTGCCAGCAGACCCGGGACAAACTATGGCTACACCTTC.

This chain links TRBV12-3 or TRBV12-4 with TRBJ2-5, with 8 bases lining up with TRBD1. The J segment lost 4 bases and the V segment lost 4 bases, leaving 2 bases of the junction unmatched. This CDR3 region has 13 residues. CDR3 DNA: TGTGCCAGCAGTTGGACAGGGAGAGAGACCCAGTACTTC. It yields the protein CASSWTGRETQYF.

CDR3 in amino acids: CASSQDWGGGSGNTIYF. The CDR3 nucleotides read TGTGCCAGCAGCCAAGATTGGGGGGGAGGCTCTGGAAACACCATATATTTT. This rearrangement joins TRBV4-2 to TRBJ1-3; possible D gene TRBD1, 5 bases. V gave up 0 bases and J gave up 0 bases, with 12 bases separating them. CDR1 is LGHNA, CDR2 YNFKEQ, per germline. The CDR3 length is 17 residues.

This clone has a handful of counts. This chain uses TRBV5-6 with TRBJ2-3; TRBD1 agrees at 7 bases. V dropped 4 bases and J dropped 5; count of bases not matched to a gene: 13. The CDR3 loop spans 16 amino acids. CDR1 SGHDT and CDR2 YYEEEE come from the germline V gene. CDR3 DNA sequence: TGTGCCAGCAGCCGTCGACAGGGCCAAGGTGTAGATACGCAGTATTTT. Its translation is CASSRRQGQGVDTQYF.

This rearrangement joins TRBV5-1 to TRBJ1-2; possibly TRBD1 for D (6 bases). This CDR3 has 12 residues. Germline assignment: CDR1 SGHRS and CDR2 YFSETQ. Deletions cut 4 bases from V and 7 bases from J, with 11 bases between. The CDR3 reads CASSPQGSGYTF. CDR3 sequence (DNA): TGCGCCAGCAGCCCCCAGGGGAGTGGCTACACCTTC.

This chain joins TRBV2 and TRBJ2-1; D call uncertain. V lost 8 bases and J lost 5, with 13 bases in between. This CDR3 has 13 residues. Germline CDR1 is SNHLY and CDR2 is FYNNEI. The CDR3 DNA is TGTGCCAGCCGCCTAGTCCCCAACAATGAGCAGTTCTTC. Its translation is CASRLVPNNEQFF.

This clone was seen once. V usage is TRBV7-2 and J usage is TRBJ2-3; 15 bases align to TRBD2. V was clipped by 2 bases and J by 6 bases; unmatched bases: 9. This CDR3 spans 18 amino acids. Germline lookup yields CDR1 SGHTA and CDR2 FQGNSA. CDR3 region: CASSLSRTSGGVLDTQYF. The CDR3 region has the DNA TGTGCCAGCAGCTTAAGCCGGACTAGCGGGGGGGTTTTGGATACGCAGTATTTT.

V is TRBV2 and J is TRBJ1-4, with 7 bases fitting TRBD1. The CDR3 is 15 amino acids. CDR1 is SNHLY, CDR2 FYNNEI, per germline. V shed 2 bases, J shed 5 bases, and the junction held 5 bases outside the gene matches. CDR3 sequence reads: CASSEQGVLNEKLFF. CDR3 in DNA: TGTGCCAGCAGTGAACAGGGGGTCTTGAATGAAAAACTGTTTTTT.

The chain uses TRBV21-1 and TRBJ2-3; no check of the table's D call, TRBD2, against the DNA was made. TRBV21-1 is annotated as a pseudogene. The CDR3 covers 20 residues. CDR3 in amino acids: CASSKVWDGLAGGQADTQYF. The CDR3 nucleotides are TGTGCCAGCAGCAAAGTTTGGGACGGACTAGCGGGAGGTCAGGCAGATACGCAGTATTTT.

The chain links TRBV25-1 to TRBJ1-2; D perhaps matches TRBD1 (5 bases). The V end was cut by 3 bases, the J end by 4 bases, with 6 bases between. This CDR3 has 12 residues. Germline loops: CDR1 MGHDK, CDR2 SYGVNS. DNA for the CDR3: TGTGCCAGCAGTGACCAGGGCTATGGCTACACCTTC. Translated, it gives CASSDQGYGYTF.

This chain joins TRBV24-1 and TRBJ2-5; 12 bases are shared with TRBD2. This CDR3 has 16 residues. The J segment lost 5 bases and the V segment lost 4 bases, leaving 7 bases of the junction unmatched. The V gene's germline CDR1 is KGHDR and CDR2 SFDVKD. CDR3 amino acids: CATSDKLAGGPETQYF. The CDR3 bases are TGTGCCACCAGTGACAAACTAGCGGGAGGACCGGAGACCCAGTACTTC.

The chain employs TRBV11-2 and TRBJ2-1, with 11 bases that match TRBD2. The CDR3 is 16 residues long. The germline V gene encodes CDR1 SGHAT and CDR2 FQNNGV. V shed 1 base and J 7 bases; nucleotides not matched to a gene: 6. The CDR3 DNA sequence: TGTGCCAGCAGCTTAGCTTGGGGGACTAGCGGAAATGAGCAGTTCTTC. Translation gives CASSLAWGTSGNEQFF. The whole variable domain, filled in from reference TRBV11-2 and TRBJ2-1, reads EAGVAQSPRYKIIEKRQSVAFWCNPISGHATLYWYQQILGQGPKLLIQFQNNGVVDDSQLPKDRFSAERLKGVDSTLKIQPAKLEDSAVYLCASSLAWGTSGNEQFFGPGTRLTVL.

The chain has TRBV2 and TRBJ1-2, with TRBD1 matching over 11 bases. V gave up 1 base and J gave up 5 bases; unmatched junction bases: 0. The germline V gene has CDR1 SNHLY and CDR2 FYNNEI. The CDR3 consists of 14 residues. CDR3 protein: CASSEGDRGYGYTF. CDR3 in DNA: TGTGCCAGCAGTGAAGGGGACAGGGGGTATGGCTACACCTTC.

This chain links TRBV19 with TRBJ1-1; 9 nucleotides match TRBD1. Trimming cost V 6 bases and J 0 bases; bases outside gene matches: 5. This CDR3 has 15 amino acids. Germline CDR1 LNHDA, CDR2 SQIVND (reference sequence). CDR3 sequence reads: CASRTQGAVNTEAFF. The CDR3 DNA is TGTGCCAGTAGAACACAGGGGGCTGTGAACACTGAAGCTTTCTTT.

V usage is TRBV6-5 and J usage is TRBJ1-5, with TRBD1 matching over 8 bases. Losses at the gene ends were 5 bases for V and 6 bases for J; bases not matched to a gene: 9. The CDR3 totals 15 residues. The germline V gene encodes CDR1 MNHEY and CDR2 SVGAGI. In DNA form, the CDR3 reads TGTGCCAGCAGTAGGGACAGGCGCTGGGGTCAGCCCCAGCATTTT. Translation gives CASSRDRRWGQPQHF.

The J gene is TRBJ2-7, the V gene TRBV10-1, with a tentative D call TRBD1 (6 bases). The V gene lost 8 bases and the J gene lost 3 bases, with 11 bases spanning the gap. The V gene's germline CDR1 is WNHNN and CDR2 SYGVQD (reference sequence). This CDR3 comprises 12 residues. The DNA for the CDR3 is TGCGCCAGCTCGGACAGCCTCTACGAGCAGTACTTC. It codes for CASSDSLYEQYF.

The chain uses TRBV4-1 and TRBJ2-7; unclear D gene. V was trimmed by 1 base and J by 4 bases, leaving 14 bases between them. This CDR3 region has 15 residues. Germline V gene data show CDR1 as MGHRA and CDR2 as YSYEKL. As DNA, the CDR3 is TGCGCCAGCAGCCAAGCTGATTTTTACGGGTACGAGCAGTACTTC. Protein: CASSQADFYGYEQYF.

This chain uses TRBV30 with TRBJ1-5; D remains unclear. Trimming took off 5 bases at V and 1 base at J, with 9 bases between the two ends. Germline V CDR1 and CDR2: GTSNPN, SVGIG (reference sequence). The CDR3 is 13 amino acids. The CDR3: CAWGRMSNQPQHF. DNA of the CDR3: TGTGCCTGGGGACGTATGAGCAATCAGCCCCAGCATTTT.

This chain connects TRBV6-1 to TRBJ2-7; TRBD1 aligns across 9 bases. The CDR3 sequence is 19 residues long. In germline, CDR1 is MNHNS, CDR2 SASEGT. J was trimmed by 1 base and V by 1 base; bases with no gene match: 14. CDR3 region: CASSEVVGTGGPRSYEQYF. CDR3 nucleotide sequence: TGTGCCAGCAGTGAAGTGGTGGGAACAGGGGGCCCGAGGTCCTACGAGCAGTACTTC.